A selection of T cell receptor beta chains follows, all from one sample in a study of blood T cells in healthy people across ages. MiXCR, applied by TCRdb to the 5' RACE reads, yields one record per CDR3 protein. Of 1.5 million to 2 million distinct CDR3 sequences in the sample, just under 50% are singletons; the top ten hold less than 2.5%. The sample was blood. These receptors came from a woman aged 40 to 50 in good health. CDR3s include the opening cysteine and the closing phenylalanine or tryptophan. D genes are given only for firm matches. Expanded clones are given a class, and other clones once, few, many or no size at all.

TRBV29-1	.	TRBJ2-7	.	10	CSVWSREQYF	TGCAGCGTTTGGAGCCGCGAGCAGTACTTC
TRBV24-1	.	TRBJ2-1	.	12	CATSDRRNEQFF	TGTGCCACCAGTGATAGACGCAATGAGCAGTTCTTC
TRBV10-3	few	TRBJ2-1	TRBD2	13	CAIGGGIRDEQFF	TGTGCCATCGGGGGGGGTATTCGGGATGAGCAGTTCTTC
TRBV9	few	TRBJ2-7	TRBD1	18	CASVPRDSYRLSSYEQYF	TGTGCCAGCGTCCCCCGGGACAGTTACCGACTAAGCTCCTACGAGCAGTACTTC
TRBV28	.	TRBJ1-5	.	17	CASSLRNWPIGTRPQHF	TGTGCCAGCAGTTTAAGGAACTGGCCAATTGGGACCCGGCCCCAGCATTTT
TRBV28	many	TRBJ1-6	.	13	CASSSSYNSPLHF	TGTGCCAGTTCCAGCTCCTATAATTCACCCCTCCACTTT
TRBV27	.	TRBJ2-3	.	15	CASSSTATDTDTQYF	TGTGCCAGCAGTTCGACAGCTACCGACACAGATACGCAGTATTTT
TRBV7-8	few	TRBJ2-7	TRBD1	15	CASSLAFGQADEQYF	TGTGCCAGCAGCTTAGCTTTCGGACAGGCCGACGAGCAGTACTTC
TRBV24-1	.	TRBJ2-3	.	15	CATSDFVQGTDTQYF	TGTGCCACCAGTGATTTTGTCCAGGGCACAGATACGCAGTATTTT
TRBV3-1	.	TRBJ1-5	.	15	CASSLNPGDNQPQHF	TGTGCCAGCAGCTTGAACCCGGGAGACAATCAGCCCCAGCATTTT
TRBV4-3	.	TRBJ1-2	TRBD1	16	CASSQVPGGQGDGYTF	TGCGCCAGCAGCCAAGTCCCGGGGGGGCAGGGGGATGGCTACACCTTC
TRBV29-1	.	TRBJ2-1	.	12	CSADGGTTEQFF	TGCAGCGCTGATGGCGGGACAACCGAGCAGTTCTTC
TRBV3-1	.	TRBJ1-2	TRBD1	15	CASSQGTATSYGYTF	TGTGCCAGCAGCCAGGGGACAGCGACTAGCTATGGCTACACCTTC
TRBV20-1	.	TRBJ2-1	TRBD2	13	CSATSGLKNEQFF	TGCAGTGCTACCTCGGGACTAAAGAATGAGCAGTTCTTC
TRBV2	.	TRBJ2-3	.	14	CASSADFTTDTQYF	TGTGCCAGCAGTGCGGACTTCACCACAGATACGCAGTATTTT
TRBV15	.	TRBJ2-3	.	14	CATSRDPSADTQYF	TGTGCCACCAGCAGAGATCCTAGCGCGGATACGCAGTATTTT
TRBV2	.	TRBJ2-6	.	14	CASRKNSGANVLTF	TGTGCCAGCAGAAAGAACTCTGGGGCCAACGTCCTGACTTTC
TRBV20-1	once	TRBJ2-3	TRBD1	13	CSAQDRQTDTQYF	TGCAGTGCTCAGGACAGGCAAACAGATACGCAGTATTTT
TRBV7-3	.	TRBJ2-5	.	15	CASSPEGGSYNEQYF	TGTGCCAGCAGCCCTGAGGGGGGTTCCTACAATGAGCAGTACTTC
TRBV28	.	TRBJ2-4	.	11	CASSFGVEQYF	TGTGCCAGCAGTTTCGGGGTTGAGCAGTACTTC
TRBV5-1	.	TRBJ1-4	TRBD1	16	CASSLNPGQINEKLFF	TGCGCCAGCAGCTTAAACCCGGGACAGATTAATGAAAAACTGTTTTTT
TRBV7-9	.	TRBJ1-1	.	12	CASSKGSTEAFF	TGTGCCAGCAGCAAGGGGTCGACCGAAGCTTTCTTT
TRBV3-1	few	TRBJ2-7	TRBD1	16	CASSPSPGQGAYEQYF	TGTGCCAGCAGCCCCTCCCCGGGACAGGGTGCCTACGAGCAGTACTTC
TRBV27	few	TRBJ2-7	.	13	CASSSGSPYEQYF	TGTGCCAGCAGTTCGGGGAGCCCCTACGAGCAGTACTTC
TRBV4-1	.	TRBJ2-6	TRBD1	18	CASSYTGTGSSGANVLTF	TGCGCCAGCAGCTATACCGGGACAGGGAGCTCTGGGGCCAACGTCCTGACTTTC
TRBV28	once	TRBJ1-5	.	15	CASSALYTPNQPQHF	TGTGCCAGCAGTGCCCTTTATACACCCAATCAGCCCCAGCATTTT
TRBV6-2/TRBV6-3	.	TRBJ1-5	TRBD1	13	CASSGYQTGGKHF	TGTGCCAGCAGCGGATATCAAACAGGGGGCAAGCATTTT
TRBV29-1	few	TRBJ2-5	.	11	CSVSGSETQYF	TGCAGCGTTTCGGGGTCAGAGACCCAGTACTTC
TRBV6-2/TRBV6-3	.	TRBJ2-1	TRBD1	16	CASSDAGTGRYNEQFF	TGTGCCAGCAGTGACGCCGGGACAGGGAGGTACAATGAGCAGTTCTTC
TRBV2	.	TRBJ1-1	TRBD1	15	CASRTQGQAKVGAFF	TGTGCCAGCAGAACCCAGGGACAGGCAAAAGTCGGAGCTTTCTTT